The present entry profiles one T cell receptor (beta chain) with its context. Its target is unknown. Making the TCR beta libraries involved quantitative 5'-RACE with molecular barcodes. Using its own MiXCR run on the 5' RACE reads, TCRdb lists one record per CDR3 protein. The profile shows around 490,000 distinct CDR3 sequences, less than 6% of them singletons. This entry is derived from a study of CD8 T cells in ankylosing spondylitis. The study's findings and limits: As for the disease-linked clones, they showed a CD8+ phenotype and occurred at relatively low frequencies in peripheral blood. Ankylosing spondylitis blood appeared to carry a characteristic TCR beta motif of several highly homologous variants. Some of the motif variants had earlier been found in reactive arthritis patients' fluid and blood. Reported data indicate significant enrichment of disease-linked clones within matched ankylosing spondylitis synovial fluid.

Deletions cut 9 bases from V and 13 bases from J, with 25 bases between. The CDR3 loop spans 14 amino acids. The TCR comes from a male donor with ankylosing spondylitis. The chain uses TRBV5-3 and TRBJ2-2, with D uncertain. TRBV5-3 is identified as an open reading frame with a role that is uncertain. The sequenced sample consisted of blood, either unsorted or a sorted T cell fraction (not recorded which). CDR3 region: CAIGPGLSTWVLFF. The CDR3 nucleotides are TGTGCCATCGGCCCTGGGCTCTCGACCTGGGTGCTGTTTTTT.